The 19 T cell receptor beta chains given below trace back to one sample, sequenced in a study of T cells after yellow fever vaccination. Each CDR3 protein is one row after TCRdb ran MiXCR on the 5' RACE reads. Of some 120,000 distinct CDR3 sequences listed, 8% to 10% were seen once; the top ten hold 30% to 40%. The source was CD8+ T cells sorted from PBMCs, collected on the day of the yellow fever booster vaccination. The receptors stem from a man aged 18 to 35 who received the YFV17D yellow fever vaccine.

The chain recombines TRBV7-9 with TRBJ2-4; D is unresolved. Germline CDR1 and CDR2: SEHNR and FQNEAQ (reference sequence). The CDR3 length is 13 residues. With 5 bases removed from V and 8 bases from J, the gap between germline ends came to 13 bases. The CDR3: CASSPDGGDIQYF. The CDR3 nucleotides read TGTGCCAGCAGCCCCGACGGCGGAGACATTCAGTACTTC.

The chain uses TRBV6-5 and TRBJ1-6; 8 bases line up with TRBD1. Germline assignment: CDR1 MNHEY and CDR2 SVGAGI. The V gene end was trimmed by 7 bases and the J gene end by 14 bases; junction bases not matched to a gene: 4. The CDR3 has 11 amino acids. The CDR3 sequence: CASTADRALHF. DNA of the CDR3: TGTGCCAGCACTGCGGACAGGGCCCTCCACTTT.

The sample holds a few counts of this clonotype. The CDR3 sequence: CASSYSQDTEAFF. The CDR3 bases are TGTGCCAGCAGTTACTCGCAGGACACTGAAGCTTTCTTT. The chain joins TRBV6-2 or TRBV6-3 to TRBJ1-1; D call uncertain. The CDR3 totals 13 residues. The V end lost 0 bases, the J end lost 3 bases, and 5 bases lay between the germline ends. Germline CDR1 MNHEY, CDR2 SVGEGT.

The J gene is TRBJ2-1, the V gene TRBV4-1, with a possible D match to TRBD2 (5 bases). Trimming shortened V by 4 bases and J by 10 bases, and 20 bases separated the two germline ends. CDR3 size: 15 residues. CDR1 and CDR2 (germline): MGHRA, YSYEKL. This chain's CDR3 is CASSRLTDYLGEQFF. DNA of the CDR3: TGCGCCAGCAGCCGACTTACAGACTACCTGGGGGAGCAGTTCTTC.

This clonotype was counted only a few times. The gene calls are TRBV9 and TRBJ1-5, with a tentative D call TRBD1 (5 bases). V was clipped by 3 bases and J by 1 base, with 11 bases between them. Germline CDR1 reads SGDLS; CDR2 reads YYNGEE. There are 15 residues in the CDR3. CDR3 DNA: TGTGCCAGCAGCGCGGGACTCTGGAGCAATCAGCCCCAGCATTTT. This encodes CASSAGLWSNQPQHF.

This clonotype came up once. This may be a read error: a much more frequent sequence differs by one nucleotide. J is TRBJ2-7 and V is TRBV29-1; weak D call: TRBD2 (5 bases). CDR1 is SQVTM and CDR2 is ANQGSEA in the germline V gene. Trimming shortened V by 7 bases and J by 5 bases, and 18 bases separated the two germline ends. CDR3 length: 13 residues. CDR3 in amino acids: CSAGGGRRDEQYF. In nucleotides, the CDR3 is TGCAGCGCTGGAGGCGGCCGTAGGGACGAGCAGTACTTC.

In its sample, this clonotype was seen a few times. The chain joins TRBV6-2 or TRBV6-3 to TRBJ1-2, with D perhaps matching TRBD1 (6 bases). CDR3 length: 13 amino acids. CDR1 is MNHEY, CDR2 SVGEGT, per germline. Trimming took off 4 bases at V and 8 bases at J, with 14 bases between the two ends. CDR3 DNA sequence: TGTGCCAGCAGTTTATCAACAGGGCCCGGCTACACCTTC. This translates into CASSLSTGPGYTF.

This clonotype was detected a few times. The chain uses TRBV13 and TRBJ1-1; weak D call: TRBD1 (5 bases). The germline V gene encodes CDR1 PRHDT and CDR2 FYEKMQ (reference sequence). With 5 bases removed from V and 0 bases from J, the gap between germline ends came to 16 bases. The CDR3 length is 16 residues. The CDR3 bases are TGTGCCAGCAGCAGCGACAGCCCCAGGATGAACACTGAAGCTTTCTTT. Amino acid sequence: CASSSDSPRMNTEAFF.

This clonotype has more than one count but fewer than ten. The chain has TRBV13 and TRBJ2-7, with D unclear. The germline V and J ends were trimmed by 8 bases and 1 base, with 9 bases remaining between them. The CDR3 runs to 12 residues. Germline V lookup: CDR1 PRHDT, CDR2 FYEKMQ (reference sequence). The CDR3 reads CASGASSYEQYF. The CDR3 DNA follows: TGTGCCAGCGGAGCTAGTTCCTACGAGCAGTACTTC. The entire variable domain, with the rest obtained from reference TRBV13 and TRBJ2-7, is as follows: AAGVIQSPRHLIKEKRETATLKCYPIPRHDTVYWYQQGPGQDPQFLISFYEKMQSDKGSIPDRFSAQQFSDYHSELNMSSLELGDSALYFCASGASSYEQYFGPGTRLTVT.

As to this clonotype: It is likely a read error, because the conserved phenylalanine at the end of the CDR3 is missing. This chain joins TRBV7-2 and TRBJ2-2, with D hard to call. V lost 1 base to trimming and J lost 4 bases, with 7 bases between them. The CDR3 totals 14 residues. The germline gives CDR1 SGHTA, CDR2 FQGNSA. The CDR3 nucleotides read TGTGCCAGCAGCTTAGGGCCCCTCACCGGGGAGCTGTTTATT. This encodes CASSLGPLTGELFI.

This chain connects TRBV4-1 to TRBJ1-1; TRBD1 might be the D (5 bases). The length of the CDR3 is 13 residues. From germline, CDR1 is MGHRA and CDR2 YSYEKL. V dropped 1 base and J dropped 3 bases, with 6 bases sitting between them. CDR3 sequence: CASSQGDYTEAFF. The CDR3 DNA reads as TGCGCCAGCAGCCAAGGGGACTACACTGAAGCTTTCTTT.

The table lists this clonotype with a few counts. V and J are TRBV4-2 and TRBJ2-2; weak D call: TRBD1 (5 bases). The CDR3 is 15 residues long. The V end was cut by 0 bases, the J end by 1 base, with 6 bases between. The germline gives CDR1 LGHNA, CDR2 YNFKEQ. The CDR3 nucleotides read TGTGCCAGCAGCCAAGAGCAGGGGAACACCGGGGAGCTGTTTTTT. This encodes CASSQEQGNTGELFF.

This clonotype was detected only a few times. J is TRBJ1-2 and V is TRBV6-1; D remains unclear. There are 15 residues in the CDR3. CDR1 is MNHNS and CDR2 is SASEGT in the germline V gene. V shed 7 bases and J shed 1 base, with 16 bases lying between them. Here the CDR3 DNA reads TGTGCCAGCACCATGGAGGGCTATTTTAACTATGGCTACACCTTC. It yields the protein CASTMEGYFNYGYTF.

The chain is built from TRBV7-2 and TRBJ1-2, with D possibly matching TRBD1 (6 bases). This CDR3 comprises 13 residues. Germline assignment: CDR1 SGHTA and CDR2 FQGNSA. The germline V and J ends were trimmed by 8 bases and 4 bases, with 14 bases remaining between them. The CDR3 reads CASPRGGAYGYTF. CDR3 nucleotides: TGTGCCAGCCCCCGGGGGGGGGCCTATGGCTACACCTTC.

The chain joins TRBV6-5 to TRBJ1-2; D is unresolved. V lost 4 bases and J lost 5, with 11 bases in between. This CDR3 comprises 13 residues. In germline, CDR1 is MNHEY, CDR2 SVGAGI. CDR3 region: CASSSDGRYGYTF. As DNA, the CDR3 is TGTGCCAGCAGTTCGGACGGACGGTATGGCTACACCTTC.

This clonotype was counted between two and nine times. This chain links TRBV9 with TRBJ2-7; TRBD2 is a possible D gene (7 bases). CDR1 is SGDLS, CDR2 YYNGEE, per germline. This CDR3 contains 16 residues. Deletions cut 0 bases from V and 3 bases from J, with 16 bases between. The CDR3 loop reads CASSVGSGEGHYEQYF. CDR3 in DNA: TGTGCCAGCAGCGTAGGAAGCGGGGAGGGACACTACGAGCAGTACTTC.

The chain is built from TRBV7-9 and TRBJ1-4; 7 nucleotides align to TRBD1. Germline V gene lookup returns CDR1 SEHNR and CDR2 FQNEAQ (reference sequence). The length of the CDR3 is 16 residues. The trim removed 5 bases at V and 4 bases at J, leaving 10 bases unmatched. The CDR3 loop reads CASSILTPGGNEKLFF. The CDR3 nucleotides are TGTGCCAGCAGCATACTAACTCCAGGGGGTAATGAAAAACTGTTTTTT.

The V and J genes are TRBV7-6 and TRBJ2-3; 8 bases fit TRBD2. CDR1 SGHVS and CDR2 FNYEAQ come from the germline V gene. V was clipped by 8 bases and J by 4 bases; unmatched bases: 11. The CDR3 loop spans 15 amino acids. The CDR3 sequence is CASVLYRRGADTQYF. DNA of the CDR3: TGTGCCAGCGTACTTTACAGGCGGGGGGCAGATACGCAGTATTTT.

This clonotype has only a few counts. The chain has TRBV3-1 and TRBJ2-2; 8 positions agree with TRBD2. V was pared by 7 bases and J by 4 bases, with 8 bases of the junction left unmatched. The CDR3 spans 15 residues. CDR1 LGHDT and CDR2 YNNKEL come from the germline V gene (reference sequence). CDR3 amino acids: CASNHGGAVTGELFF. Written as DNA, the CDR3 is TGTGCCAGCAACCACGGGGGGGCCGTCACCGGGGAGCTGTTTTTT.